This TCR beta chain originates from a study of T cells in Graves' hyperthyroidism and ophthalmopathy (dated by TCRdb to the late 2010s). In the study overall: Peripheral blood was collected at initial diagnosis, before any treatment. The 75 to 100 discovery patients were randomly split 7:3 into training and test sets. The study also compared thyroid tissue and blood T-cell repertoires from about six Graves' hyperthyroidism patients. To identify TCR V-J signatures that set the groups apart, the researchers used a discovery cohort of more than 95 patients, made up of approximately 43 with Graves' ophthalmopathy and some 56 with stable Graves' hyperthyroidism. After blood sampling, hyperthyroidism patients were treated with methimazole at a starting dose of 30 mg daily, and ophthalmopathy patients were treated with high-dose intravenous methylprednisolone. An independent validation cohort of about 20 hyperthyroidism patients and approximately 16 patients who later progressed to ophthalmopathy tested prospective prediction of ophthalmopathy. The paper reports TCR Vbeta CDR3 sequencing of 140 or so peripheral blood samples: 43 ophthalmopathy, fewer than 80 hyperthyroidism and around 17 progressor patients.

Ophthalmopathy patients had moderately to severely active disease, with a Clinical Activity Score of 3 or more, a NOSPECS grade of 4 or more, and a disease duration of less than 3 months. Patients with uncontrolled infections, other autoimmune diseases, pregnancy or lactation were excluded. Clinical symptoms, serum thyroxine and TRAb, thyroid ultrasound, and orbital computed tomography formed the basis for the diagnoses. PBMCs were isolated from more than 8 ml of fresh peripheral blood by Ficoll-Paque density gradient centrifugation. Total RNA was extracted with Trizol reagent, and quality was checked on an Agilent 2100 Bioanalyzer. This clonotype was counted many times. Its antigen is currently not known. It has no much larger one-base neighbor in the sample; base qualities were not kept. The TCR beta CDR3 regions were amplified from the RNA transcripts. A first-round RT-PCR of the TCR CDR3 used the HTBI primer set with the Qiagen OneStep RT-PCR kit. A second multiplex PCR round built the libraries, followed by size selection and purification. Sequencing of the libraries was done on an Illumina HiSeq2000 using paired-end 100 bp reads. As for the original processing: SOAPnuke was used to process the raw data, removing reads that contained adapters or uncalled bases, had a mean Phred below 15, or lacked an exact match to the constant primer or identifier. High-quality paired reads were merged using COPE v1.2.5, and each unique nucleotide sequence was defined as a clonotype. Clonotypes were aligned to IMGT TRBV, TRBD and TRBJ reference segments using MiTCR v1.1. Analysis was restricted to V-J combinations with a frequency above 0.0001, which covered roughly 99% of repertoires. A TCS score was defined as the ratio between F50 (clonal expansion) and ExV (chaos), using BLOSUM62-based TCRdist between CDR3 peptides within each V-J. Welch's t-statistics and random forest reduced 500 to 550 V-J features to 13, which were used in a naive Bayes classifier (R e1071). TCRdb handled the public reads itself, with Q25 trimming in fastp and clone calling in MiXCR, and kept productive beta chains. Under each unique CDR3 protein, matching rows form one entry showing the most common genes and DNA. The V and J calls reflect TCRdb's pipeline rather than the authors' work. This sample is represented by hundreds of thousands of distinct CDR3 sequences; over 12% of them were singletons. Of the sample, around 13% is held by the ten largest clones.

What the research found in general, with its limitations: In validation, the model predicted progression to ophthalmopathy with 65% to 71% sensitivity and less than 80% specificity, a median of roughly seven months before onset. Most expanded thyroid clonotypes (frequency above 0.001) were also found in blood, which suggests that blood repertoires may mirror thyroid immune responses. No statistical method was used to fix the sample size in advance, and group allocation was not hidden from the investigators. A model built on a 13 V-J signature distinguished ophthalmopathy from stable hyperthyroidism, reaching around 90% sensitivity and about 81% specificity in cross-validation and 80%/75% in testing.

From a lookup of the germline V gene, CDR1 and CDR2 are SNHLY and FYNNEI. Relative to germline, V is missing 6 bases and J is missing 1 base, with 7 bases of the junction outside any gene match. From cysteine to phenylalanine, the CDR3 is 15 amino acids long. Only CDR3 DNA remains: 45 bases, in frame from the first base. The sequencing input was blood. The receptor comes from a man aged 18 to 29 with Graves' ophthalmopathy. The V and J segments used are TRBV2 and TRBJ1-1, with 8 bases aligning to TRBD1. The CDR3 in this case is CASRAGQGPNTEAFF. The DNA is TGTGCCAGCAGAGCCGGACAGGGTCCGAACACTGAAGCTTTCTTT.